The rows below give T cell receptor beta chains drawn from one sample of a study of lymphopenia after photon versus proton radiotherapy. Only in-frame clones appear in the TCRdb table, and some are missing; sequencing was by immunoSEQ multiplex PCR. The data contain 9,500 to 15,000 clones, more than 80% of them seen just once; the ten biggest clones take up less than 4%. The specimen comprised peripheral blood, sampled from a patient treated with proton-based radiotherapy. These receptors were collected from a man aged 55 to 70 with pancreatic cancer. Each CDR3 is given with its conserved first and last residue.

j_call	v_call	cdr3_aa
TRBJ1-2	TRBV5-1	CASSLQSNYGYTF
TRBJ1-1	TRBV30	CAWRLGQNTEAFF
TRBJ1-1	TRBV4-2	CASSQAGVMVGSTEAFF
TRBJ2-7	TRBV7-8	CASSPGAGGYSYEQYF
TRBJ1-6	TRBV4-1	CASSQGSDYNSPLHF
TRBJ2-3	TRBV30	CAWRTASTDTQYF
TRBJ1-2	TRBV5-5	CASSLLGQGRYGYTF
TRBJ2-1	TRBV30	CALAVQGNEQFF
TRBJ2-2	TRBV5-1	CASSRRTGENGELFF
TRBJ2-7	TRBV18	CASSPASGSMNEQYF
TRBJ2-6	TRBV7-9	CASSPVAPNVLTF
TRBJ2-7	TRBV15	CATSRPQGGEQYF
TRBJ2-7	TRBV5-1	CASSLDRAYEQYF
TRBJ2-7	TRBV6-5	CASSYPTGPIYEQYF
TRBJ2-7	TRBV7-8	CASTSRGEPPYEQYF
TRBJ2-3	TRBV18	CASSLQGTDTQYF
TRBJ2-7	TRBV4-1	CASSQDNGGWQYF
TRBJ1-6	TRBV6-6	CASRLPDRGPSPLHF
TRBJ2-1	TRBV9	CASSVGYNEQFF
TRBJ2-7	TRBV5-5	CASSLMDSSEQYF
TRBJ2-7	TRBV2	CASSEEGQGVYEQYF
TRBJ1-2	TRBV6-1	CASGVTGGLLYGYTF
TRBJ2-3	TRBV27	CASSLGPGGVSDTQYF
TRBJ1-2	TRBV28	CATTGTDVLNYGYTF
TRBJ1-5	TRBV19	CASRSSGRQQPQHF
TRBJ2-3	TRBV5-8	CASSFDYLEGERTDTQYF
-	TRBV11-1	CASSPQSGILGYEQYF
TRBJ2-5	TRBV14	CASSSIQGRETQYF
TRBJ2-3	TRBV11-2	CASSPIGHYTQYF
TRBJ1-5	TRBV6-5	CASGGVGFNQPQHF
TRBJ2-7	TRBV4-1	CASSQERKESYEQYF
TRBJ2-7	TRBV6-6	CASRSSGHKTYEQYF
TRBJ2-6	TRBV29-1	CSVPVGGSHSGANVLTF
TRBJ2-7	TRBV28	CASTGSSYEQYF
TRBJ2-3	TRBV7-8	CASSTHTDTQYF
TRBJ2-1	TRBV5-6	CASSLEMRGIYEQFF
TRBJ2-6	TRBV2	CASSAGSGANVLTF
TRBJ1-1	TRBV5-5	CASTTPPLGDTEAFF
TRBJ1-2	TRBV9	CASSVELAGNYGYTF
TRBJ2-5	TRBV11-3	CASRKAGTSGQETQYF
TRBJ2-2	TRBV30	CASPDPRRAGELFF
TRBJ2-3	TRBV5-6	CASSSLGGADTDTQYF
TRBJ2-3	TRBV14	CASSQGSPQPQYF
TRBJ2-7	TRBV27	CASSLSGGTGTGIISATYEQYF
TRBJ2-2	TRBV7-9	CASSLLGPPGELFF
TRBJ1-1	TRBV21-1	CASSPLIDTIRTEAFF
TRBJ2-6	TRBV7-2	CASSLGGAGANVLTF